The 16 T cell receptor beta chains in this list originate from one sample, sequenced in a study of shared clonotypes between healthy human individuals. Method: immunoSEQ multiplex PCR; TCRdb's copy keeps in-frame clones and lacks some. This sample has almost 750,000 clones, with roughly two thirds found just once. Sequencing input: memory CD4+ T cells sorted from blood. The sample's subset: CD45RA-negative fraction. The receptors stem from a woman aged 25-40 years in good health.

The chain recombines TRBV28 with TRBJ2-1, with no clear D. The V end was cut by 0 bases, the J end by 5 bases, with 8 bases between. CDR1 is MDHEN, CDR2 SYDVKM, per germline. The CDR3 spans 14 residues. The CDR3 DNA is TGTGCCAGCAGTTTATGGGACCTCAACAATGAGCAGTTCTTC. The encoded protein is CASSLWDLNNEQFF. The whole variable domain, remainder taken from reference TRBV28 and TRBJ2-1, is DVKVTQSSRYLVKRTGEKVFLECVQDMDHENMFWYRQDPGLGLRLIYFSYDVKMKEKGDIPEGYSVSREKKERFSLILESASTNQTSMYLCASSLWDLNNEQFFGPGTRLTVL.

This clone was picked up many times. This chain joins TRBV30 and TRBJ2-1; 9 bases align to TRBD2. Germline V gives CDR1 GTSNPN, CDR2 SVGIG (reference sequence). Trimming took 4 bases from V and 2 from J; bases not matched to a gene: 6. CDR3 size: 15 residues. The CDR3 reads CAWNQRTSAYNEQFF. The DNA of the CDR3 is TGTGCCTGGAACCAAAGGACTAGCGCCTACAATGAGCAGTTCTTC.

This rearrangement joins TRBV27 to TRBJ2-7, with unresolved D. V was clipped by 6 bases and J by 3 bases, with 15 bases between them. Germline V gives CDR1 MNHEY, CDR2 SMNVEV (reference sequence). The CDR3 has 14 amino acids. This CDR3 is CASSISWGSYEQYF. In nucleotides, the CDR3 is TGTGCCAGCAGCATTAGTTGGGGTAGCTACGAGCAGTACTTC.

V usage is TRBV11-3 and J usage is TRBJ1-1, with D unresolved. Trimming cost V 5 bases and J 3 bases, with 10 bases left between them. Germline loops: CDR1 SGHNT, CDR2 YENEEA. CDR3 length: 13 amino acids. The CDR3 nucleotides are TGTGCCAGCAGCCCCTCAAGCGACACTGAAGCTTTCTTT. This sequence encodes CASSPSSDTEAFF.

This sequence joins TRBV4-1 and TRBJ2-7; TRBD2 matches at 8 bases. The CDR3 consists of 16 residues. The germline V gene encodes CDR1 MGHRA and CDR2 YSYEKL. Trimming removed 1 base from V and 5 bases from J; junction bases left unmatched: 10. In DNA, the CDR3 is TGCGCCAGCAGCCAAGTTCCAGCGGGAGTACCCCACGAGCAGTACTTC. Translation gives CASSQVPAGVPHEQYF.

A remark on this clone: This may be a read error, as it is one base from a much larger clone. For the CDR3, the DNA is TGTGCCAGCAGTCCCCTGGACAGCCAAGAGACCCAGTACTTC. This gives the protein CASSPLDSQETQYF. The chain links TRBV27 to TRBJ2-5; D may be TRBD1 (6 bases). Germline CDR1 and CDR2: MNHEY and SMNVEV (reference sequence). The CDR3 contains 14 residues. V lost 5 bases and J 1 base, leaving 11 bases between the germline ends.

A few counts support this clone. The J gene is TRBJ1-1, the V gene TRBV7-9; the match to TRBD1 covers 8 bases. Germline V gene data show CDR1 as SEHNR and CDR2 as FQNEAQ (reference sequence). The ends lost 1 base at V and 5 bases at J; junction bases unmatched: 3. The CDR3 spans 14 residues. Written as DNA, the CDR3 is TGTGCCAGCAGCTTAGTGCAGGGGGCGACTGAAGCTTTCTTT. Translating gives CASSLVQGATEAFF.

V and J are TRBV6-1 and TRBJ1-2, with D possibly matching TRBD1 (5 bases). The CDR3 consists of 15 residues. The V and J ends lost 0 bases and 8 bases respectively, with 16 bases between them. CDR1 and CDR2 (germline): MNHNS, SASEGT. The DNA for the CDR3 is TGTGCCAGCAGTGAAGCTCTGGACACTGCTGTGGGCTACACCTTC. Amino acid sequence: CASSEALDTAVGYTF.

This clone was seen only once. The sample carries other DNA sequences with the same CDR3. This chain uses TRBV6-4 with TRBJ2-1, with 12 bases matching TRBD2. The CDR3 is 16 amino acids. From germline, CDR1 is MRHNA and CDR2 SNTAGT. V trimming: 0 bases; J trimming: 6 bases; junction bases outside the gene matches: 3. The CDR3 coding sequence is TGTGCCAGCAGTGACTCTGGGACTAGCGGGCGCAATGAGCAGTTCTTC. It translates to CASSDSGTSGRNEQFF.

V usage is TRBV6-1 and J usage is TRBJ2-3; tentatively, D is TRBD1 (6 bases). Germline lookup yields CDR1 MNHNS and CDR2 SASEGT. V lost 4 bases and J lost 0, with 17 bases in between. This CDR3 region has 17 residues. CDR3 bases: TGTGCCAGCAGTGGACCAAGTAGGGGGTGGAGCACAGATACGCAGTATTTT. This gives the protein CASSGPSRGWSTDTQYF.

Comments on this clone: This may come from a read error, since a much larger clone is one base off. The chain recombines TRBV11-2 with TRBJ1-1; 9 bases agree with TRBD1. CDR1 and CDR2 (germline): SGHAT, FQNNGV. Trimming at V came to 8 bases and at J to 2 bases, leaving 18 bases not matched to a gene. The CDR3 extends over 18 amino acids. The CDR3 nucleotides read TGTGCCAGCCGACTAGTGCTGAGGACAGGGGCCGATAACACTGAAGCTTTCTTT. Its protein product is CASRLVLRTGADNTEAFF.

This clone has a single count. V usage is TRBV6-6 and J usage is TRBJ2-1; D gene unclear. Trimming shortened V by 5 bases and J by 5 bases, and 4 bases separated the two germline ends. The CDR3 loop spans 11 amino acids. The V gene's germline CDR1 is MNHNY and CDR2 SVGAGI (reference sequence). In DNA, the CDR3 is TGTGCCAGCAGTAGGCACAATGAGCAGTTCTTC. It yields the protein CASSRHNEQFF.

This chain connects TRBV2 to TRBJ2-1; 14 bases agree with TRBD2. The CDR3 extends over 15 amino acids. Germline CDR1 SNHLY, CDR2 FYNNEI. The V gene end was trimmed by 8 bases and the J gene end by 8 bases; junction bases not matched to a gene: 8. The CDR3 sequence: CASPTGTSGRHEQFF. CDR3 nucleotides: TGTGCCAGCCCTACCGGGACTAGCGGGAGACATGAGCAGTTCTTC.

The chain has TRBV19 and TRBJ2-2, with a weak D call TRBD2 (6 bases). The V gene lost 3 bases and the J gene lost 6 bases, with 14 bases spanning the gap. The CDR3 runs 15 residues. Germline V gives CDR1 LNHDA, CDR2 SQIVND (reference sequence). CDR3 region: CASSIGSRRPGELFF. CDR3 DNA sequence: TGTGCCAGTAGTATCGGGAGCAGAAGGCCCGGGGAGCTGTTTTTT.

This chain links TRBV5-1 with TRBJ2-1, with 7 bases fitting TRBD2. Germline CDR1 is SGHRS and CDR2 is YFSETQ. The V gene end was trimmed by 0 bases and the J gene end by 0 bases; junction bases not matched to a gene: 9. The CDR3 consists of 18 residues. CDR3 sequence reads: CASSLAAGLISSYNEQFF. In DNA form, the CDR3 reads TGCGCCAGCAGCTTGGCAGCGGGACTCATTAGCTCCTACAATGAGCAGTTCTTC.

The rearrangement joins TRBV28 to TRBJ2-7, with 7 bases that match TRBD2. With 7 bases clipped from V and 4 bases from J, the junction kept 13 bases outside the gene matches. CDR3 length: 15 residues. Germline V gene sequence: CDR1 MDHEN, CDR2 SYDVKM. The CDR3 DNA sequence: TGTGCCAGCACGCCTGGAGGGACTAAGATTTACGAGCAGTACTTC. Translation: CASTPGGTKIYEQYF.